This entry lists 20 T cell receptor beta chains sequenced from one sample in a study of shared clonotypes between healthy human individuals. Sequenced by immunoSEQ multiplex PCR; TCRdb stores in-frame clones only, minus some. The sample records millions of clones, approximately 90% being singletons. Sequences were obtained from naive CD4+ T cells sorted from blood. Subset reported: CD45RA+ positively selected. The source of these receptors is a man between 18 and 29 years old in good health.

This clone was detected once. J is TRBJ1-2 and V is TRBV5-6; perhaps TRBD1 as D (5 bases). V lost 1 base to trimming and J lost 7 bases, with 5 bases between them. Germline V CDR1 and CDR2: SGHDT, YYEEEE. The CDR3 extends over 11 amino acids. The CDR3 coding sequence is TGTGCCAGCAGCTTGCAGGGTGGCTACACCTTC. It translates to CASSLQGGYTF.

CDR3 sequence (DNA): TGTGCCTGGAACGGAGTCTCTGGAAACACCATATATTTT. Translating it yields CAWNGVSGNTIYF. The chain employs TRBV30 and TRBJ1-3; D remains unclear. The CDR3 length is 13 residues. Germline values: CDR1 GTSNPN, CDR2 SVGIG (reference sequence). The ends were cut back, 4 bases at V and 0 bases at J, with 7 bases in the middle.

In regard to this clone: Other nucleotide sequences from this sample produce the same CDR3. V gene TRBV30 combines with J gene TRBJ1-5; D remains unclear. The CDR3 length is 13 residues. Trimming stripped 3 bases from V and 0 bases from J, with 6 bases between. Germline CDR1 GTSNPN, CDR2 SVGIG (reference sequence). In DNA form, the CDR3 reads TGTGCCTGGAGCGGGGATAGCAATCAGCCCCAGCATTTT. This encodes CAWSGDSNQPQHF.

This rearrangement joins TRBV4-1 to TRBJ2-7, with 8 nucleotides matching TRBD1. After removal of 4 bases from V and 1 base from J, the junction contained 9 bases not matched to a gene. Germline CDR1 and CDR2: MGHRA and YSYEKL. The length of the CDR3 is 16 residues. In DNA, the CDR3 is TGCGCCAGCAGCCGGGACCCCGGGACAGGATCCTACGAGCAGTACTTC. Translating it yields CASSRDPGTGSYEQYF.

The rearrangement links TRBV6-6 to TRBJ1-6; the D is unclear. There are 14 residues in the CDR3. The germline V gene has CDR1 MNHNY and CDR2 SVGAGI (reference sequence). The ends were cut back, 2 bases at V and 4 bases at J, with 6 bases in the middle. The CDR3 spells CASSYGQYNSPLHF. The DNA for the CDR3 is TGTGCCAGCAGTTACGGCCAGTATAATTCACCCCTCCACTTT.

The V call is TRBV18, the J call TRBJ2-5; D is unclear. CDR3 length equals 13 residues. Germline V CDR1 and CDR2: KGHSH, LQKENI. Trimming took 2 bases from V and 4 from J, leaving 8 bases between them. The CDR3 region is CASSPMASETQYF. The CDR3 coding sequence is TGTGCCAGCTCACCAATGGCGTCAGAGACCCAGTACTTC. Using reference TRBV18 and TRBJ2-5 for the parts outside the CDR3, the full variable domain is NAGVMQNPRHLVRRRGQEARLRCSPMKGHSHVYWYRQLPEEGLKFMVYLQKENIIDESGMPKERFSAEFPKEGPSILRIQQVVRGDSAAYFCASSPMASETQYFGPGTRLLVL.

The chain has TRBV9 and TRBJ1-5; no definite D call. The CDR3 loop spans 14 amino acids. Germline CDR1 is SGDLS and CDR2 is YYNGEE. The V gene lost 3 bases and the J gene lost 9 bases, with 16 bases spanning the gap. CDR3 region: CASSAGQSPPPQHF. The CDR3 nucleotides read TGTGCCAGCAGCGCGGGCCAGAGCCCGCCGCCCCAGCATTTT.

The rearrangement uses TRBV4-3 and TRBJ1-5; D gene unclear. The CDR3 covers 17 residues. V gave up 0 bases and J gave up 5 bases, with 17 bases separating them. Germline-derived CDR1 and CDR2 are LGHNA and YSLEER. CDR3: CASSQETTGIWDQPQHF. Written as DNA, the CDR3 is TGCGCCAGCAGCCAAGAAACAACCGGGATTTGGGATCAGCCCCAGCATTTT.

This chain connects TRBV5-8 to TRBJ1-4, with D possibly matching TRBD1 (6 bases). Germline CDR1 and CDR2: SGHTS and YDEGEE. The CDR3 is 16 amino acids. Trimming pared 4 bases from V and 8 bases from J, leaving 21 bases between. This CDR3 reads CASSRIRGTMREKLFF. For the CDR3, the DNA is TGTGCCAGCAGCCGTATCCGGGGGACAATGCGAGAAAAACTGTTTTTT.

J is TRBJ1-3 and V is TRBV4-1; D gene uncertain. This CDR3 is built from 15 residues. Germline CDR1 reads MGHRA; CDR2 reads YSYEKL. The germline V and J ends were trimmed by 3 bases and 0 bases, with 9 bases remaining between them. The CDR3 DNA follows: TGCGCCAGCAGCCAGTCAGGAGTCTCTGGAAACACCATATATTTT. It translates to CASSQSGVSGNTIYF.

This chain links TRBV28 with TRBJ2-1; D ambiguous. Looked up from germline, CDR1 is MDHEN and CDR2 is SYDVKM. The V gene lost 3 bases and the J gene lost 5 bases, with 11 bases spanning the gap. CDR3 size: 14 residues. The DNA of the CDR3 is TGTGCCAGCAGTTTTGTGGCCCCCCACAATGAGCAGTTCTTC. This sequence encodes CASSFVAPHNEQFF. The complete variable domain, with remaining parts taken from reference TRBV28 and TRBJ2-1, reads DVKVTQSSRYLVKRTGEKVFLECVQDMDHENMFWYRQDPGLGLRLIYFSYDVKMKEKGDIPEGYSVSREKKERFSLILESASTNQTSMYLCASSFVAPHNEQFFGPGTRLTVL.

The rearrangement joins TRBV6-1 to TRBJ1-2; TRBD1 matches 7 bases. The trim removed 6 bases at V and 7 bases at J, leaving 5 bases unmatched. The CDR3 extends over 12 amino acids. Germline V gene lookup returns CDR1 MNHNS and CDR2 SASEGT. CDR3 nucleotide sequence: TGTGCCAGCAGCCGGGACAGCGGTGGCTACACCTTC. Its translation is CASSRDSGGYTF.

The rearrangement joins TRBV2 to TRBJ2-3; D is unresolved. Germline V gene data show CDR1 as SNHLY and CDR2 as FYNNEI. The V gene lost 7 bases and the J gene lost 4 bases, with 15 bases spanning the gap. The CDR3 extends over 14 amino acids. The CDR3 here is CASIIAETPDTQYF. The CDR3 DNA is TGTGCCAGCATTATCGCTGAAACACCAGATACGCAGTATTTT.

This chain connects TRBV6-1 to TRBJ1-2; D is unclear. Trimming stripped 4 bases from V and 4 bases from J, with 10 bases between. The CDR3 is 13 amino acids. CDR1 MNHNS and CDR2 SASEGT come from the germline V gene. CDR3 DNA: TGTGCCAGCAGTGTGACAACTGCCTATGGCTACACCTTC. It yields the protein CASSVTTAYGYTF.

This clone has only one observation. The V gene is TRBV19, the J gene TRBJ2-1; D possibly corresponds to TRBD2 (6 bases). Germline V CDR1 and CDR2: LNHDA, SQIVND (reference sequence). Trimming took off 7 bases at V and 9 bases at J, with 13 bases between the two ends. This CDR3 has 12 amino acids. The CDR3 nucleotides read TGTGCCAGTAACGACCAGGGAGGTGAGCAGTTCTTC. Amino acids: CASNDQGGEQFF.

For this clone: The same CDR3 also results from other DNA sequences found in this sample. The chain has TRBV6-1 and TRBJ2-7; TRBD1 aligns across 7 bases. The CDR3 is made up of 14 amino acids. With 6 bases clipped from V and 0 bases from J, the junction kept 5 bases outside the gene matches. Looked up from germline, CDR1 is MNHNS and CDR2 is SASEGT. Here the CDR3 DNA reads TGTGCCAGCAGGCCGGGACAGTCCTCCTACGAGCAGTACTTC. Amino acid sequence: CASRPGQSSYEQYF.

The CDR3 reads CASSRRSGSPYNEQFF. The DNA for the CDR3 is TGTGCCAGTAGCAGAAGAAGCGGGAGTCCCTACAATGAGCAGTTCTTC. The rearrangement links TRBV19 to TRBJ2-1, with 8 bases that match TRBD2. This CDR3 spans 16 amino acids. V gave up 6 bases and J gave up 2 bases; unmatched junction bases: 9. Germline-derived CDR1 and CDR2 are LNHDA and SQIVND (reference sequence). Using reference TRBV19 and TRBJ2-1 for the parts outside the CDR3, the full variable domain is DGGITQSPKYLFRKEGQNVTLSCEQNLNHDAMYWYRQDPGQGLRLIYYSQIVNDFQKGDIAEGYSVSREKKESFPLTVTSAQKNPTAFYLCASSRRSGSPYNEQFFGPGTRLTVL.

This chain links TRBV18 with TRBJ2-7; D gene unclear. CDR3 length equals 14 residues. Trimming took 5 bases from V and 2 from J, leaving 13 bases between them. Germline V gene sequence: CDR1 KGHSH, CDR2 LQKENI. The CDR3 DNA sequence: TGTGCCAGCTCATCACGGGCAAATCCCTACGAGCAGTACTTC. This encodes CASSSRANPYEQYF.

This clone was counted once. The chain employs TRBV5-6 and TRBJ2-3, with D unclear. Trimming removed 0 bases at V and 8 bases at J, with 10 bases between. The CDR3 covers 13 residues. Germline assignment: CDR1 SGHDT and CDR2 YYEEEE. The CDR3 loop is CASSLGPSGTQYF. The CDR3 DNA follows: TGTGCCAGCAGCTTGGGGCCGAGTGGTACGCAGTATTTT.

The V call is TRBV7-9, the J call TRBJ2-3, with D possibly TRBD1 on 6 matching bases. V lost 5 bases and J lost 0, with 18 bases in between. Germline CDR1 SEHNR, CDR2 FQNEAQ (reference sequence). The CDR3 spans 17 residues. In DNA form, the CDR3 reads TGTGCCAGCAGCCGAGGACAGCTCCTCCCTAGCACAGATACGCAGTATTTT. This codes for CASSRGQLLPSTDTQYF.